This entry describes one T cell receptor (beta chain). These data originate in a study of memory CD4+ T cells and cytomegalovirus serostatus. Germline CDR1 reads SEHNR; CDR2 reads FQNEAQ (reference sequence). Deletions cut 1 base from V and 4 bases from J, with 10 bases between. This CDR3 comprises 14 residues. Single viable CD3+CD4+CD8-CD45RO+ cells were sorted as the memory CD4+ T cells. TCRdb's table, derived via immunoSEQ multiplex PCR, lists solely in-frame clones and lacks some. The sample lists roughly 54,000 clones; around 78% were seen once. The receptor was isolated from an adult in good health and CMV-seronegative. The sequenced sample was memory CD4+ T cells from blood. V and J are TRBV7-9 and TRBJ1-2; the D gene is possibly TRBD1 (5 bases). CDR3 in amino acids: CASSLGTSVYGYTF. Here the CDR3 DNA reads TGTGCCAGCAGCTTAGGGACATCCGTCTATGGCTACACCTTC.